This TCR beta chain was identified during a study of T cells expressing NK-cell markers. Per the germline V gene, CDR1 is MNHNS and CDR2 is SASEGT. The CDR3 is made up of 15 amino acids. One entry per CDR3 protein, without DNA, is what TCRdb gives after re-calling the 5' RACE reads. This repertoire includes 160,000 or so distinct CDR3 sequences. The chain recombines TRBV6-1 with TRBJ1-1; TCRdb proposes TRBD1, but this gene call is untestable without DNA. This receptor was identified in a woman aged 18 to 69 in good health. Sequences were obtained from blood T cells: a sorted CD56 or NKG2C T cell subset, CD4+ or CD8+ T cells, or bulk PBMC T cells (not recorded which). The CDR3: CASRFSRRGNTEAFF.